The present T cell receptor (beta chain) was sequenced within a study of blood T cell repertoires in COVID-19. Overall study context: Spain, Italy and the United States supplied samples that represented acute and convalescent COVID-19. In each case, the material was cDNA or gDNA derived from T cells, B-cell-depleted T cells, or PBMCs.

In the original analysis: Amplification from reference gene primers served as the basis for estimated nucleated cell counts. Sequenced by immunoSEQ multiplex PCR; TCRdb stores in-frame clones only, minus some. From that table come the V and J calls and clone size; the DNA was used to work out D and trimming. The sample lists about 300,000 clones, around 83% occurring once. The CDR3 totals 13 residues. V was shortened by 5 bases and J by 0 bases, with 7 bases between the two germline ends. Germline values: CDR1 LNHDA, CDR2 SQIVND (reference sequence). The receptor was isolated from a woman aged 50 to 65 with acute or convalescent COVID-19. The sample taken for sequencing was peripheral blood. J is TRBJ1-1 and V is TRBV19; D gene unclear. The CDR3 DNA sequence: TGTGCCAGTAGTGAACAACTGAACACTGAAGCTTTCTTT. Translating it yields CASSEQLNTEAFF.